This TCR beta chain was obtained from a study of T cells after yellow fever vaccination. The wider study: SMART-Seq v4 Ultra Low Input served to prepare low-cell-number fractions.

One entry per CDR3 protein, called by TCRdb with MiXCR from the 5' RACE reads. The sample has 300,000 to 400,000 distinct CDR3 sequences; approximately 8% are singletons. Specimen: PBMCs, collected about 41 days after the first yellow fever vaccination. The origin of this receptor is a young man who received the YFV17D yellow fever vaccine.

The CDR3 DNA follows: TGCGCCAGCAGTGAGTCGGGGCGGGGACCCACAGATACGCAGTATTTT. This gives the protein CASSESGRGPTDTQYF. The chain combines TRBV10-1 with TRBJ2-3, with D possibly being TRBD2 (6 bases). Germline lookup yields CDR1 WNHNN and CDR2 SYGVQD (reference sequence). This CDR3 has 16 residues. V was shortened by 0 bases and J by 2 bases, with 12 bases between the two germline ends.